This T cell receptor (beta chain) was obtained from a study of T-cell memory formation after mild COVID-19. Overall study results and limits: Whether day 37 second-wave clones are SARS-CoV-2-specific was not confirmed. Some clones that responded were present in memory (sampled pre-infection), which suggests cross-reactive memory joined. CD4+ contracting clones lay mainly in CM and EM, CD8+ ones in EMRA.

A 5'RACE reaction primed in the constant segment made cDNA libraries of TCR alpha and TCR beta, and these carried sample barcodes and UMIs. Via MiXCR, TCRdb re-called the 5' RACE reads, giving one row per CDR3 protein. The data show roughly 260,000 distinct CDR3 sequences, 16% seen once. Germline values: CDR1 LGHNT, CDR2 FRNRAP. This CDR3 has 14 amino acids. V was pared by 6 bases and J by 4 bases, with 13 bases between. This clonotype came up a few times. Its target is unknown. This TCR derives from a man aged 18 to 29 who had mild COVID-19 (a few samples of this study predate the infection). Cell type and time point are not known. The chain carries TRBV12-5 and TRBJ1-5; tentatively, D is TRBD1 (6 bases). Sequencing was done on a sample of PBMCs or a T cell subset sorted from them (not recorded which). CDR3 in DNA: TGTGCTAGTGGGACTAAAACAGGGAATCAGCCCCAGCATTTT. Its protein is CASGTKTGNQPQHF.